The clone carrying this TCR beta chain was counted once. Each CDR3 protein is one row after TCRdb ran MiXCR on the PCR reads. The sample has about 20,000 distinct CDR3 sequences; over 40% are singletons. This CDR3 is 13 amino acids long. Looked up from germline, CDR1 is LGHDT and CDR2 is YNNKEL (reference sequence). Trimming took off 10 bases at V and 3 bases at J, with 13 bases between the two ends. This sample is part of a study of tumor-infiltrating lymphocytes in oesophageal squamous cell carcinoma. The chain has TRBV3-1 and TRBJ1-5; no clear D. The TCR originated in a male donor with esophageal squamous cell carcinoma. The sequencing sample was made of normal esophageal tissue next to the tumor. This CDR3 reads CATSWGYNQPQHF. In nucleotides, the CDR3 is TGTGCCACTAGCTGGGGATACAATCAGCCCCAGCATTTT.